The 3 T cell receptor beta chains below come from one sample, sequenced in a study of T cells after posttransplantation cyclophosphamide. Some clones are missing from TCRdb's copy, which holds only in-frame ones; the method was immunoSEQ multiplex PCR. The sample holds roughly 40,000 clones, and no clone turns up only once. Sequences were obtained from PBMCs. These receptor sequences come from a woman between 45 and 65 years old in good health and a related stem cell transplant donor.

This clone was detected ten times or more. V and J are TRBV4-1 and TRBJ2-7; 10 bases map to TRBD2. Germline V CDR1 and CDR2: MGHRA, YSYEKL. V lost 4 bases and J lost 0; bases outside the gene matches: 3. CDR3 length equals 15 residues. CDR3 in amino acids: CASSPGTSASYEQYF. The CDR3 DNA is TGCGCCAGCAGCCCCGGGACTAGCGCCTCCTACGAGCAGTACTTC.

This clone was seen at least ten times. J is TRBJ1-2 and V is TRBV6-5, with D possibly matching TRBD1 (5 bases). Germline V gives CDR1 MNHEY, CDR2 SVGAGI. The CDR3 contains 13 residues. With 5 bases removed from V and 8 bases from J, the gap between germline ends came to 15 bases. CDR3 residues: CASSPTGLGGYTF. The CDR3 DNA reads TGTGCCAGCAGTCCTACAGGTTTAGGGGGCTACACCTTC.

This clone came up many times. The CDR3 nucleotides read TGTGCCAGCAGCTTAAGGGGGGCGGGGGAAAGTGGAAACACCATATATTTT. It yields the protein CASSLRGAGESGNTIYF. This rearrangement joins TRBV7-9 to TRBJ1-3, with TRBD1 as a possible D gene (6 bases). The CDR3 covers 17 residues. V was pared by 2 bases and J by 3 bases, with 17 bases between. CDR1 and CDR2 from the germline V gene are SEHNR and FQNEAQ (reference sequence).